This T cell receptor (beta chain) appears in the sequencing data of a study of shared clonotypes between healthy human individuals. CD45RO negativity and positive selection for CCR7 defined naive CD8 cells, a population that excluded terminally differentiated effector memory CD45RA+ cells. The CDR3 spans 16 residues. The germline CDR1 and CDR2 sequences are SGDLS and YYNGEE. Trimming took 0 bases from V and 4 from J, leaving 15 bases between them. Several immunoSEQ 96-well plates shared each subset's DNA, each plate a replicate. Generated by immunoSEQ multiplex PCR, the TCRdb table keeps only in-frame clones and is missing some. The profile shows about 600,000 clones, 95% to 98% of them singletons. On this clone itself: As yet, its antigen is unknown.

Study-level results: When naive CD4 clonotypes were compared across a few donors, around 5% were shared. Incomplete sequencing of sorted subsets was indicated by rarefaction despite large depth.

The chain uses TRBV9 and TRBJ2-3; possible D gene TRBD1, 5 bases. Sequencing input: naive CD8+ T cells sorted from blood. The TCR comes from a man between 25 and 39 years old in good health. The CDR3 coding sequence is TGTGCCAGCAGCGTAGAATCGGCAGGGCCCGCAGATACGCAGTATTTT. This gives the protein CASSVESAGPADTQYF.